The clone carrying this T cell receptor (beta chain) was observed a few times. Its antigen is still unknown. The V end was cut by 9 bases, the J end by 8 bases, with 20 bases between. From germline, CDR1 is MNHEY and CDR2 SMNVEV (reference sequence). The CDR3 has 14 residues. The source of the sample is a study of regulatory T cells in long-lasting Graves disease. Study-level information: To qualify as persistent, Graves' disease required over 5 years of antithyroid drugs with positive TSH receptor antibodies.

Study outcomes and limitations: Persistent disease exhibited a predilection for TRBV28, TRBJ1-2 and TRBJ2-5.

CDR3 regions were amplified by Arm-PCR using iRepertoire HTBI primers to build TCR beta libraries. Original handling: Sequenced samples collectively carried roughly 60 TRBV and over 11 TRBJ segments. Each CDR3 protein is one row after TCRdb ran MiXCR on the multiplex PCR reads. The V and J calls here are based on TCRdb, not the publication. The sample holds fewer than 400,000 distinct CDR3 sequences, under 25% seen once. Time point reported: persistent/refractory GD, antithyroid drugs over 5 years with positive TRAb. PBMC RNA was the source of the TCR library. Peripheral blood, approximately 9 milliliters per patient, was collected in EDTA tubes.

This sample comprised peripheral blood mononuclear cells (PBMCs), obtained when the disease was refractory, from a patient treated with antithyroid drugs. The receptor comes from a female donor with Graves disease. This rearrangement joins TRBV27 to TRBJ2-1, with D perhaps matching TRBD1 (6 bases). The CDR3, as DNA: TGTGCCAGTAGACTACAGGGTTTCGGGGATGAGCAGTTCTTC. It codes for CASRLQGFGDEQFF.